These 6 T cell receptor beta chains share one sample of origin, sequenced in a study of blood T cell repertoires in COVID-19. Sequencing was performed with immunoSEQ multiplex PCR; in TCRdb, only in-frame clones are kept and a portion is missing. Of tens of thousands of clones in the sample, about 83% were seen once. Input material: peripheral blood. These TCRs come from a woman in her 70s with acute or convalescent COVID-19.

The rearrangement joins TRBV9 to TRBJ2-2; D is undetermined. Trimming shortened V by 4 bases and J by 7 bases, and 14 bases separated the two germline ends. The CDR3 is 14 residues long. Germline V gene data show CDR1 as SGDLS and CDR2 as YYNGEE. This CDR3 reads CASSPRVNDGELFF. In nucleotides, the CDR3 is TGTGCCAGCAGCCCACGAGTTAACGACGGGGAGCTGTTTTTT.

The gene calls are TRBV7-9 and TRBJ1-6, with D possibly matching TRBD1 (6 bases). The germline gives CDR1 SEHNR, CDR2 FQNEAQ (reference sequence). CDR3 length: 13 amino acids. Trimming removed 6 bases from V and 10 bases from J, with 13 bases in between. Here the CDR3 reads CASRRGAESPLHF. The DNA of the CDR3 is TGTGCCAGCAGACGGGGGGCAGAATCACCCCTCCACTTT.

This clone came up once. In DNA form, the CDR3 reads TGTGCCAGCAGTTTCACGTACAGCCGCTCTGGAAACACCATATATTTT. Translation: CASSFTYSRSGNTIYF. The chain combines TRBV28 with TRBJ1-3, with unresolved D. The CDR3 covers 16 residues. Germline V gene lookup returns CDR1 MDHEN and CDR2 SYDVKM. V was trimmed by 3 bases and J by 0 bases, leaving 12 bases between them.

The chain employs TRBV11-2 and TRBJ1-3; D possibly corresponds to TRBD1 (5 bases). CDR1 and CDR2 (germline): SGHAT, FQNNGV. The CDR3 totals 14 residues. With 6 bases removed from V and 0 bases from J, the gap between germline ends came to 9 bases. This chain's CDR3 is CASRPTGSGNTIYF. CDR3 coding DNA: TGTGCCAGCAGGCCCACAGGCTCTGGAAACACCATATATTTT.

This chain uses TRBV5-1 with TRBJ2-7; D unclear. This CDR3 spans 13 amino acids. Trimming pared 1 base from V and 2 bases from J, leaving 7 bases between. In germline, CDR1 is SGHRS, CDR2 YFSETQ. CDR3 residues: CASSLTAAYEQYF. The CDR3 nucleotides are TGCGCCAGCAGCTTGACAGCAGCCTACGAGCAGTACTTC.

V and J are TRBV2 and TRBJ1-2; D gene unclear. With 4 bases removed from V and 1 base from J, the gap between germline ends came to 10 bases. The CDR3 covers 14 residues. Germline V gene data show CDR1 as SNHLY and CDR2 as FYNNEI. This chain's CDR3 is CASSGQNRNYGYTF. In DNA form, the CDR3 reads TGTGCCAGCAGTGGGCAGAATCGTAACTATGGCTACACCTTC.